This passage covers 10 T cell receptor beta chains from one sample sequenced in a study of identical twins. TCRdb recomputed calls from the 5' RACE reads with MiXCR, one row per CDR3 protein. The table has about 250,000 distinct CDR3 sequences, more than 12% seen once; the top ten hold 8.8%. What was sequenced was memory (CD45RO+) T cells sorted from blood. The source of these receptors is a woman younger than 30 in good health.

The CDR3 region is CAISDGARSSYNEQFF. Written as DNA, the CDR3 is TGTGCCATCAGTGACGGAGCCAGGAGCTCCTACAATGAGCAGTTCTTC. V usage is TRBV10-3 and J usage is TRBJ2-1; unclear D gene. Trimming stripped 3 bases from V and 0 bases from J, with 12 bases between. The CDR3 has 16 amino acids. Looked up from germline, CDR1 is ENHRY and CDR2 is SYGVKD.

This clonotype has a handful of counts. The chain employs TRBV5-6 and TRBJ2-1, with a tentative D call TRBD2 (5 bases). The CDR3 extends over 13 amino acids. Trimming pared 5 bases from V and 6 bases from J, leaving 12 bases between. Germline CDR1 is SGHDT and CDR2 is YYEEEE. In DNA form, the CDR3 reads TGTGCCAGCAGTTCTCAACTAGGCAATGAGCAGTTCTTC. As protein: CASSSQLGNEQFF.

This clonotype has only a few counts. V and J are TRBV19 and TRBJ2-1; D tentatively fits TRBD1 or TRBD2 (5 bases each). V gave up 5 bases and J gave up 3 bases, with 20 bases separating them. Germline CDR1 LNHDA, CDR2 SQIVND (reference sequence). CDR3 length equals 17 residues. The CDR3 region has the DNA TGTGCCAGTAGTTCGGAGATGGGGACGGTGGGCTACAATGAGCAGTTCTTC. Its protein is CASSSEMGTVGYNEQFF.

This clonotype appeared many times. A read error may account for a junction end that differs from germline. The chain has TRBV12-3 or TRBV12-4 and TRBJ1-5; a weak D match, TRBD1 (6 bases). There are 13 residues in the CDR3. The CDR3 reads CASSLDRPQPQHF. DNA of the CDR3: TGTGCCAGCAGCTTAGACAGGCCACAGCCCCAGCATTTT.

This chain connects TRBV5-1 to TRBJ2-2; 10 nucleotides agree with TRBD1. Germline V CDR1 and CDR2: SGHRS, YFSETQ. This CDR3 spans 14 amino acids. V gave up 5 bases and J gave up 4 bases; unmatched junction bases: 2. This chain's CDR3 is CASRTGGFTGELFF. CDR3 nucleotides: TGCGCCAGCAGGACAGGGGGCTTCACCGGGGAGCTGTTTTTT.

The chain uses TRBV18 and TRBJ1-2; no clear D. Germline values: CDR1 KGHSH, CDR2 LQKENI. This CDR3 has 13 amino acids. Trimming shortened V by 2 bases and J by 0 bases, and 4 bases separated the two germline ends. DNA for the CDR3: TGTGCCAGCTCACCAGAGACTAACTATGGCTACACCTTC. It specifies CASSPETNYGYTF.

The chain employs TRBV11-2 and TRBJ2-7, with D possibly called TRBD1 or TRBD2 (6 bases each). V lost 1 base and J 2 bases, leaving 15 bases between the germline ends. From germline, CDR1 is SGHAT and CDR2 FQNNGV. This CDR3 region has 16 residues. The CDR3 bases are TGTGCCAGCAGCTTAGGGGGGGCAGGGACCACCTACGAGCAGTACTTC. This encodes CASSLGGAGTTYEQYF.

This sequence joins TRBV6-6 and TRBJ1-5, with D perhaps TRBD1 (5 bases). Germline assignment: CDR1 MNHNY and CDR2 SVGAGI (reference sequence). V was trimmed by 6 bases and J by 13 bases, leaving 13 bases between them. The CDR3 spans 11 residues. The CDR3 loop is CASSGDAIQHF. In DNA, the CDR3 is TGTGCCAGCAGCGGGGACGCTATACAGCATTTT.

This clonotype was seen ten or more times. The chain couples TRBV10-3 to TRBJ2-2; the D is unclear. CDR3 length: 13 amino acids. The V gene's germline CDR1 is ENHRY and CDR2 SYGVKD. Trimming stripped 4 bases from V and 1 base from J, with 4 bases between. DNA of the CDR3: TGTGCCATCAGTGGAGAGAACACCGGGGAGCTGTTTTTT. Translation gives CAISGENTGELFF.

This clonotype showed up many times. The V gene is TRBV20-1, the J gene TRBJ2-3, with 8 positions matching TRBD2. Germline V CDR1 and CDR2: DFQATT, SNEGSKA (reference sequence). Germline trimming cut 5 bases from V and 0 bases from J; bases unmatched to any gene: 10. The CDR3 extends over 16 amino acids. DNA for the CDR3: TGCAGTGCTCAAAGGCGACTAGCGACTAGCACAGATACGCAGTATTTT. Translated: CSAQRRLATSTDTQYF.